The 2 T cell receptor beta chains presented below share a single source sample, sequenced in a study of identical twins. MiXCR was run by TCRdb on the 5' RACE reads, yielding one entry per CDR3 protein. The repertoire holds roughly 480,000 distinct CDR3 sequences, with approximately 25% as singletons. The sample was also reused in another study, on T cells expressing NK-cell markers.

Input material: CD4+ T cells sorted from blood. The receptor set was obtained from a woman under 30 in good health.

V and J are TRBV10-3 and TRBJ2-7; TRBD1 is a possible D gene (5 bases). Trimming left V 4 bases short and J 3 bases short, with 34 bases between. Germline V gene lookup returns CDR1 ENHRY and CDR2 SYGVKD. The CDR3 covers 21 residues. CDR3 nucleotides: TGTGCCATCAGTGGTGGCAGGGCTCGACTCCAACTCCTAACGCCTATCTACGAGCAGTACTTC. Translated: CAISGGRARLQLLTPIYEQYF.

The CDR3 spells CAISESTGRPSEQYF. The CDR3 DNA reads TGTGCCATCAGTGAGTCAACAGGACGTCCCTCCGAGCAGTACTTC. The chain is built from TRBV10-3 and TRBJ2-7, with a weak D call TRBD1 (5 bases). The CDR3 runs to 15 residues. Germline V gene data show CDR1 as ENHRY and CDR2 as SYGVKD. Trimming took 0 bases from V and 6 from J, leaving 15 bases between them.